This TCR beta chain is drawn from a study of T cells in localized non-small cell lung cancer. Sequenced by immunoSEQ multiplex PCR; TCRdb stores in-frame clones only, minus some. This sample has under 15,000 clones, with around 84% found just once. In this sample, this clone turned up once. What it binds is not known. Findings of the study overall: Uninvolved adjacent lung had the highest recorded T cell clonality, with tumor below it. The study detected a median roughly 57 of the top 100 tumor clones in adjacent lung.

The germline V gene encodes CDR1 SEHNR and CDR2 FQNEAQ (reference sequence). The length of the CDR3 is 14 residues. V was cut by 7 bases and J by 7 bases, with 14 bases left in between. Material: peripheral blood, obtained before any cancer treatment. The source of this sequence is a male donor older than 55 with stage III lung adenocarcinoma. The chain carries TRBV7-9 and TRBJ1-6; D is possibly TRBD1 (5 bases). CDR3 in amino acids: CASNRGNQNSPLHF. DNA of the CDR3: TGTGCCAGCAATCGGGGGAATCAAAATTCACCCCTCCACTTT.